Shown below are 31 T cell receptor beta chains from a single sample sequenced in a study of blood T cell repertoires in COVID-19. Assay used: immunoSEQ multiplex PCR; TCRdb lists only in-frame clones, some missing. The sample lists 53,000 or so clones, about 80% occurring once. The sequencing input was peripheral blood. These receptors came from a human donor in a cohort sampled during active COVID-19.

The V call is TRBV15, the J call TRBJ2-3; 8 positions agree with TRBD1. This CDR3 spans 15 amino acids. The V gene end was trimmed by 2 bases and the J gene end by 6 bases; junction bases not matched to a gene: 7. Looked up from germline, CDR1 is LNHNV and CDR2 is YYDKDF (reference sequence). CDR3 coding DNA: TGTGCCACCAGCAGAAACAGGGGGGCGGGGGATACGCAGTATTTT. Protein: CATSRNRGAGDTQYF.

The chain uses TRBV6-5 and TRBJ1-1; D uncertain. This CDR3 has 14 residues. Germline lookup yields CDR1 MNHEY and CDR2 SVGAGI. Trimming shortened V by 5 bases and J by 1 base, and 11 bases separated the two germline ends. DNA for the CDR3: TGTGCCAGCAGTCGTGTGCGCGGGAACACTGAAGCTTTCTTT. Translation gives CASSRVRGNTEAFF.

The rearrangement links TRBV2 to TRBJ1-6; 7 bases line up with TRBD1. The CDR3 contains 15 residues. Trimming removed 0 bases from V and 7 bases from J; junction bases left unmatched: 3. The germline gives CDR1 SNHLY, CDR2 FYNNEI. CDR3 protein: CASSEAGTVNSPLHF. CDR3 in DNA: TGTGCCAGCAGTGAAGCGGGGACAGTCAATTCACCCCTCCACTTT.

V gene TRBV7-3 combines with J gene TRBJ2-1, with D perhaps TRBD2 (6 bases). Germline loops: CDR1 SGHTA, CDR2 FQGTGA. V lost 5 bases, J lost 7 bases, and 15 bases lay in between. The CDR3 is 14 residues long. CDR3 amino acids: CASSEGPEGNEQFF. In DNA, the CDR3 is TGTGCCAGCAGCGAGGGTCCGGAGGGGAATGAGCAGTTCTTC.

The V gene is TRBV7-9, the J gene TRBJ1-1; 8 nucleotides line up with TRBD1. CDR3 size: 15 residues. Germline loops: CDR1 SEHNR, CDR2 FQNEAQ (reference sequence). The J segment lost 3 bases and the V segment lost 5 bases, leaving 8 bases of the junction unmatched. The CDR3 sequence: CASSAPRGPDTEAFF. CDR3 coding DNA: TGTGCCAGCAGCGCGCCCAGGGGGCCTGACACTGAAGCTTTCTTT.

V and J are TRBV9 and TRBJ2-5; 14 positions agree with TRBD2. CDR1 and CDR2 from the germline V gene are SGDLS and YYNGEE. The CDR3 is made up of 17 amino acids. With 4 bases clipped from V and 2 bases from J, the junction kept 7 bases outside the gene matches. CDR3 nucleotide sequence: TGTGCCAGCAGCCCCGGGACTAGCGGGGGACTACAAGAGACCCAGTACTTC. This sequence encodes CASSPGTSGGLQETQYF.

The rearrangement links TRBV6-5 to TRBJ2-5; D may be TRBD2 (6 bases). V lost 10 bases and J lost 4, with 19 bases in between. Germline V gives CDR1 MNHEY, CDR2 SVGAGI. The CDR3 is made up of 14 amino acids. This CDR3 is CATQRPGSRETQYF. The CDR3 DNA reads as TGTGCCACCCAAAGGCCCGGGAGTCGAGAGACCCAGTACTTC.

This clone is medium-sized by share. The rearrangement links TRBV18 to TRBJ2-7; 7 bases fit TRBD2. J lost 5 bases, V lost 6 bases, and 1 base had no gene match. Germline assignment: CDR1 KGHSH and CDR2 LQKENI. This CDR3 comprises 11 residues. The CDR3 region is CASSGGDEQYF. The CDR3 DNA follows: TGTGCCAGCTCGGGGGGGGACGAGCAGTACTTC.

The CDR3 spells CASRDYQGGLFF. The CDR3 DNA reads TGTGCCAGCAGAGACTACCAGGGGGGACTGTTTTTT. The chain couples TRBV6-5 to TRBJ2-2; a weak D match, TRBD1 (7 bases). V was cut by 6 bases and J by 14 bases, with 16 bases left in between. The CDR3 length is 12 residues. The germline V gene encodes CDR1 MNHEY and CDR2 SVGAGI.

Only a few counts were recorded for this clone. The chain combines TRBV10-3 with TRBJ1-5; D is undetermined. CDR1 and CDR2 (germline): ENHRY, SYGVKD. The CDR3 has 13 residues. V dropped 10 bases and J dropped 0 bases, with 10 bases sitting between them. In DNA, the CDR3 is TGTGCCACCTGGCAGGATAGCAATCAGCCCCAGCATTTT. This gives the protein CATWQDSNQPQHF.

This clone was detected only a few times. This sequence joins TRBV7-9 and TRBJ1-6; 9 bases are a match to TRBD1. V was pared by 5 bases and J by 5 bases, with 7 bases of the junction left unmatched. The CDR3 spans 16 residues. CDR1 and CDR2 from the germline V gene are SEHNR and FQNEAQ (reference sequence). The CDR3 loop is CASSHLGQGHNSPLHF. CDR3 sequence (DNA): TGTGCCAGCAGCCATCTCGGACAGGGGCATAATTCACCCCTCCACTTT.

Here the CDR3 DNA reads TGTGCCATCAGCGTGGACTCCGGGCAAGAGACCCAGTACTTC. It yields the protein CAISVDSGQETQYF. The V call is TRBV10-3, the J call TRBJ2-5, with D possibly being TRBD2 (5 bases). The germline gives CDR1 ENHRY, CDR2 SYGVKD. CDR3 length: 14 residues. Trimming took off 6 bases at V and 2 bases at J, with 13 bases between the two ends.

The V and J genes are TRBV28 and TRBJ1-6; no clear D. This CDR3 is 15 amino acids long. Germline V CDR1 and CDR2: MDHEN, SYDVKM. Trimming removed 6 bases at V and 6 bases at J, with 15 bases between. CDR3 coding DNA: TGTGCCAGCAGCCCCCACGGGGTCGGTAATTCACCCCTCCACTTT. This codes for CASSPHGVGNSPLHF.

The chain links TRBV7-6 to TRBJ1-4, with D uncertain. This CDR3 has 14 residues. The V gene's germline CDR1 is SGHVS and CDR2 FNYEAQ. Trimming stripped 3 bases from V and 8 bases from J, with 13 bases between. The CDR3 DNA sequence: TGTGCCAGCAGCTTGGGATTGGCGGGAGAAAAACTGTTTTTT. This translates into CASSLGLAGEKLFF.

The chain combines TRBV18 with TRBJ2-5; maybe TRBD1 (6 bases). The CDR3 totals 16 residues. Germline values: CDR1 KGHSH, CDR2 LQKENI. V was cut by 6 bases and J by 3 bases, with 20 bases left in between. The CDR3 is CASSLTSTGPKETQYF. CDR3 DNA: TGTGCCAGCTCCCTAACTTCCACAGGGCCGAAAGAGACCCAGTACTTC.

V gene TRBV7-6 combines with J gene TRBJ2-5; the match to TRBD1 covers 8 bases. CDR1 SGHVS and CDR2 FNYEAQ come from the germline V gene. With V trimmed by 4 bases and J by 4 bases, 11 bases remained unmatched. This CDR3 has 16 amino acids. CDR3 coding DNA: TGTGCCAGCAGCTCGCGGGACAGGTCCCTAACAGAGACCCAGTACTTC. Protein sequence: CASSSRDRSLTETQYF.

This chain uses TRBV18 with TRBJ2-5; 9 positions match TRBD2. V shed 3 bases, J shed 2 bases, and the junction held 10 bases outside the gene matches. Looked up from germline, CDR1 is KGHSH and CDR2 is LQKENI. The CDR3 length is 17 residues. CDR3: CASSPTQTSGPQETQYF. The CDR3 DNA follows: TGTGCCAGCTCACCCACCCAAACTAGCGGGCCTCAAGAGACCCAGTACTTC.

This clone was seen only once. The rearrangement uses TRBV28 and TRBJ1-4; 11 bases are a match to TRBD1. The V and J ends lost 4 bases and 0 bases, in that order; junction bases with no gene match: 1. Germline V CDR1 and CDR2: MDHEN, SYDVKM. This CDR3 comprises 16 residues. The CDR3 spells CASSWTGGATNEKLFF. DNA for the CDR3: TGTGCCAGCAGTTGGACAGGGGGCGCAACTAATGAAAAACTGTTTTTT.

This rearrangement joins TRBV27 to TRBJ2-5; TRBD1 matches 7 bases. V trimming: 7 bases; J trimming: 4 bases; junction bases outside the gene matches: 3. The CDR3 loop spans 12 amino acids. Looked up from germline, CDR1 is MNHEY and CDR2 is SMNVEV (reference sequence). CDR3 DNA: TGTGCCAGCAAGAACAGGGGAGAGACCCAGTACTTC. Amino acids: CASKNRGETQYF.

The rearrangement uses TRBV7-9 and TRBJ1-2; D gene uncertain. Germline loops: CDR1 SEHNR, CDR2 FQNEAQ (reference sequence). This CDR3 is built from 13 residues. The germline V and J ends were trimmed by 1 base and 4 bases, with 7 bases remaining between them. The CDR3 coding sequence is TGTGCCAGCAGCTTAGATCTCGGCTATGGCTACACCTTC. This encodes CASSLDLGYGYTF.

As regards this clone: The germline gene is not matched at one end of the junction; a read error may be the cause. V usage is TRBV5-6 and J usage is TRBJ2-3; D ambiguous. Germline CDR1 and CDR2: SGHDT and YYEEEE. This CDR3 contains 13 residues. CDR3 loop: CASGFSSTDTQYF. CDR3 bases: TGTGCCAGCGGCTTTAGTAGCACAGATACGCAGTATTTT.

CDR3 DNA sequence: TGCAGCGTTGGAGCCTCTCGGGTCTATGGCTACACCTTC. This sequence encodes CSVGASRVYGYTF. This rearrangement joins TRBV29-1 to TRBJ1-2; D ambiguous. V shed 4 bases and J shed 4 bases, with 13 bases lying between them. CDR1 and CDR2 from the germline V gene are SQVTM and ANQGSEA. This CDR3 has 13 residues. Full variable domain (outside the CDR3, taken from reference TRBV29-1 and TRBJ1-2): SAVISQKPSRDICQRGTSLTIQCQVDSQVTMMFWYRQQPGQSLTLIATANQGSEATYESGFVIDKFPISRPNLTFSTLTVSNMSPEDSSIYLCSVGASRVYGYTFGSGTRLTVV.

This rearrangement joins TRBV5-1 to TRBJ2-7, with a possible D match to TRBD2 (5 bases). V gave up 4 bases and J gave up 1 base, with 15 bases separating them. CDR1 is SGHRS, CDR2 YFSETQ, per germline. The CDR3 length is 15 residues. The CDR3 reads CASSMTATGSYEQYF. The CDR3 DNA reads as TGCGCCAGCAGCATGACGGCGACGGGGTCCTACGAGCAGTACTTC. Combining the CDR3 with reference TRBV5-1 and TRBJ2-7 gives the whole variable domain KAGVTQTPRYLIKTRGQQVTLSCSPISGHRSVSWYQQTPGQGLQFLFEYFSETQRNKGNFPGRFSGRQFSNSRSEMNVSTLELGDSALYLCASSMTATGSYEQYFGPGTRLTVT.

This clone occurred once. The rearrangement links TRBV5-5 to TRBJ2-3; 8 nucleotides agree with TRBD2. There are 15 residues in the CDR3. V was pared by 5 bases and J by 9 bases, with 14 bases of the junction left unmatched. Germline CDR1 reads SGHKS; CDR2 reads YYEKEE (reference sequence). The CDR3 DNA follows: TGTGCCAGCAGACCCAGCGGGAGCCCAACAGGGACGCAGTATTTT. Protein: CASRPSGSPTGTQYF.

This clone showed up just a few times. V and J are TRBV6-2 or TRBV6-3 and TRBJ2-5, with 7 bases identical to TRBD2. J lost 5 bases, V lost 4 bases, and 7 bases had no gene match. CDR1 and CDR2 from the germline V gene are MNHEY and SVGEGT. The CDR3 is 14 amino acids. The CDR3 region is CASSSSGDVETQYF. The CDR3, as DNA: TGTGCCAGCAGTTCCAGCGGGGACGTGGAGACCCAGTACTTC.

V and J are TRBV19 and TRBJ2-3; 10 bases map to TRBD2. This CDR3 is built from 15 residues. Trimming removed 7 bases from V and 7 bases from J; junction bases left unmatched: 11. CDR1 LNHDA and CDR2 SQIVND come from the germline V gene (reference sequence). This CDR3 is CASKPLAGEGHTQYF. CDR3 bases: TGTGCCAGTAAACCCCTAGCGGGGGAAGGGCATACGCAGTATTTT.

The CDR3 is CASSQDGGYTEAFF. Here the CDR3 DNA reads TGCGCCAGCAGCCAAGACGGCGGCTACACTGAAGCTTTCTTT. The chain recombines TRBV4-3 with TRBJ1-1; D is ambiguous. V gave up 0 bases and J gave up 3 bases, with 8 bases separating them. From germline, CDR1 is LGHNA and CDR2 YSLEER. This CDR3 is built from 14 residues.

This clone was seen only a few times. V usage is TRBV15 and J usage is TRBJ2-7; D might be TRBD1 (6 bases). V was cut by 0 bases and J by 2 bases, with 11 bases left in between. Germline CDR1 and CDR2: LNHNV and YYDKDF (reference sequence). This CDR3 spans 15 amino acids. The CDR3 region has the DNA TGTGCCACCAGCAGAGATTTAGGGGGTCCCTACGAGCAGTACTTC. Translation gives CATSRDLGGPYEQYF.

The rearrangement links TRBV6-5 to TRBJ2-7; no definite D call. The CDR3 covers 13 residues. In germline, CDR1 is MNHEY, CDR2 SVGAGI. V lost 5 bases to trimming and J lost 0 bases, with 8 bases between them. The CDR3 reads CASSPVSSYEQYF. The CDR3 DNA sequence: TGTGCCAGCAGTCCCGTTAGCTCCTACGAGCAGTACTTC.

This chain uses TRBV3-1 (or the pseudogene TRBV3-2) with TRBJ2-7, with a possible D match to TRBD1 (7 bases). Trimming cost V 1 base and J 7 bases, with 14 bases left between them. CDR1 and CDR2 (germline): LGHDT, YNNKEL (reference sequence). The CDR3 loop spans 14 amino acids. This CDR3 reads CASSQAQGGLEQYF. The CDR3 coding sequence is TGTGCCAGCAGCCAAGCCCAGGGGGGCCTGGAGCAGTACTTC.

CDR3 loop: CASSLPGQGAGGELFF. As DNA, the CDR3 is TGTGCCAGCAGCTTACCGGGACAGGGGGCCGGCGGGGAGCTGTTTTTT. The chain recombines TRBV5-6 with TRBJ2-2; 12 bases line up with TRBD1. V shed 2 bases, J shed 7 bases, and the junction held 6 bases outside the gene matches. The CDR3 is 16 amino acids. Germline V gene sequence: CDR1 SGHDT, CDR2 YYEEEE.